This TCR beta chain derives from a study of cytomegalovirus exposure and HLA in healthy donors. This clone was detected only a few times. The CDR3 covers 12 residues. Germline CDR1 is SQVTM and CDR2 is ANQGSEA. V was trimmed by 7 bases and J by 3 bases, leaving 12 bases between them. 60 Vbeta and 13 Jbeta primers were used in PCR. TCRdb keeps only in-frame clones here, not all; method: immunoSEQ multiplex PCR. The sample has some 180,000 clones, 9.5% seen once. The chain uses TRBV29-1 and TRBJ2-5; possibly TRBD2 for D (7 bases). What was sequenced was PBMCs. The TCR comes from a woman in her 30s in good health and CMV-seropositive. CDR3 DNA sequence: TGCAGCGCCCGGGGGGCCGAAGAGACCCAGTACTTC. Protein: CSARGAEETQYF.